A selection of T cell receptor beta chains follows, all from one sample in a study of blood T cells in healthy people across ages. MiXCR, run by TCRdb on the 5' RACE reads, gives a single entry per CDR3 protein. The repertoire holds 1 million or so distinct CDR3 sequences, approximately 25% seen once, with less than 0.75% in the top ten. The data also belong to a second study, concerning T cells of mothers and their children.

Specimen: blood. The source is a girl aged 2-10 years in good health. Each CDR3 is given with its conserved first and last residue. D genes are given only for firm matches. The listing skips clone size in some rows; elsewhere it reads once, few, many or a size class.

J gene: TRBJ2-5
D gene: -
clone size: few
V gene: TRBV12-3/TRBV12-4
CDR3 DNA: TGTGCCAGCAGTTTAGTGGCGTGGGGGACCCAGTACTTC
CDR3 protein: CASSLVAWGTQYF

J gene: TRBJ2-4
D gene: TRBD2
clone size: few
V gene: TRBV5-4
CDR3 DNA: TGTGCCAGCAGGACTAGCGGGGGGGGAAACATTCAGTACTTC
CDR3 protein: CASRTSGGGNIQYF

J gene: TRBJ2-4
D gene: -
clone size: few
V gene: TRBV7-8
CDR3 DNA: TGTGCCAGCAGCGGGCGGGGCGAGGGCTCCGTTTCCGGATACATTCAGTACTTC
CDR3 protein: CASSGRGEGSVSGYIQYF

J gene: TRBJ1-2
D gene: -
clone size: -
V gene: TRBV28
CDR3 DNA: TGTGCCAGCAGTCCTCTACAGTGGGGGGCAGGGGGCTACACCTTC
CDR3 protein: CASSPLQWGAGGYTF

J gene: TRBJ2-7
D gene: TRBD1
clone size: -
V gene: TRBV7-9
CDR3 DNA: TGTGCCTGCAGCTTCCCGGGGACAGGGGACTACGAGCAGTACTTC
CDR3 protein: CACSFPGTGDYEQYF

J gene: TRBJ1-1
D gene: -
clone size: -
V gene: TRBV28
CDR3 DNA: TGTGCCAGCACCTTGGGGCTTTTGAACACTGAAGCTTTCTTT
CDR3 protein: CASTLGLLNTEAFF

J gene: TRBJ2-1
D gene: TRBD2
clone size: many
V gene: TRBV28
CDR3 DNA: TGTGCCAGCAGTCCTCTCTTGGGGCGGGAGATCGTCAGGGATGAGCAGTTCTTC
CDR3 protein: CASSPLLGREIVRDEQFF

J gene: TRBJ2-5
D gene: TRBD2
clone size: -
V gene: TRBV29-1
CDR3 DNA: TGCAGCGCTCCGGGGACTTCTGGACTAGATCTCAGGATCGAGACCCAGTACTTC
CDR3 protein: CSAPGTSGLDLRIETQYF

J gene: TRBJ2-4
D gene: -
clone size: few
V gene: TRBV6-6
CDR3 DNA: TGTGCCAGCAGTACGAATATAGCCAAAAACATTCAGTACTTC
CDR3 protein: CASSTNIAKNIQYF

J gene: TRBJ1-1
D gene: -
clone size: -
V gene: TRBV5-1
CDR3 DNA: TGCGCCAGCAGCCAGTGGACGCCCGGGGACACTGAAGCTTTCTTT
CDR3 protein: CASSQWTPGDTEAFF

J gene: TRBJ2-1
D gene: TRBD2
clone size: -
V gene: TRBV9
CDR3 DNA: TGTGCCAGCAAAGCAGGACTAGCGGGGGGGCTCAATGAGCAGTTCTTC
CDR3 protein: CASKAGLAGGLNEQFF

J gene: TRBJ1-4
D gene: TRBD1
clone size: few
V gene: TRBV4-1
CDR3 DNA: TGCGCCAGCAGCCAAGGACAGGGAGTGAGGAATGAAAAACTGTTTTTT
CDR3 protein: CASSQGQGVRNEKLFF

J gene: TRBJ2-7
D gene: TRBD1
clone size: -
V gene: TRBV20-1
CDR3 DNA: TGCAGTGCTAGAGACCCGACAGGGTCTGGCGAGCAGTACTTC
CDR3 protein: CSARDPTGSGEQYF